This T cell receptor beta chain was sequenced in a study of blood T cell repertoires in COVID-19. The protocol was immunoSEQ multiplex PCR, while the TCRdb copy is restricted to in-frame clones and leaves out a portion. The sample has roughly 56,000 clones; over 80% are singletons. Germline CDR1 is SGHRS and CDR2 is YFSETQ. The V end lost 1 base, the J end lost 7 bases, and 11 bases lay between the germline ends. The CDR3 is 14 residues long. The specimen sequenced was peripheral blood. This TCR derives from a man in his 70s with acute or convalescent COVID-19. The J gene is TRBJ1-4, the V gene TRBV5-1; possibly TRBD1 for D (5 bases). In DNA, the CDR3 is TGCGCCAGCAGCTTGAATGCAGGGCTTGAAAAACTGTTTTTT. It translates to CASSLNAGLEKLFF.